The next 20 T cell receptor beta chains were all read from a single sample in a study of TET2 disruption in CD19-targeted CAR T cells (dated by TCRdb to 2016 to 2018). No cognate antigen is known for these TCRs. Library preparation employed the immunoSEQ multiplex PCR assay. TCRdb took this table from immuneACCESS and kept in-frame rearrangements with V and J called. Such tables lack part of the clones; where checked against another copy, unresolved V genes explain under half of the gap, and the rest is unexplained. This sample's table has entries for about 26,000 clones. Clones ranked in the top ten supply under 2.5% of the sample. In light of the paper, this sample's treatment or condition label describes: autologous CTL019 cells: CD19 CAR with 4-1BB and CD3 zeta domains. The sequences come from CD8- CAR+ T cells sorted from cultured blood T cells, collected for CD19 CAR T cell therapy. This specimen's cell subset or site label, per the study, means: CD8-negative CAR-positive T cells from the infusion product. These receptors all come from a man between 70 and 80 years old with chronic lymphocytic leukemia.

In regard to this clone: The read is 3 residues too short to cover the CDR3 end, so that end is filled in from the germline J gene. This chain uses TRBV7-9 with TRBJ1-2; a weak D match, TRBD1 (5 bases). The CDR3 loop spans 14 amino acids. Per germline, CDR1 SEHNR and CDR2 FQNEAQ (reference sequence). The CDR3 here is CASSLGGGVSDYTF. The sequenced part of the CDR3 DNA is TGTGCCAGCAGCTTGGGCGGGGGGGTTTCCGAC.

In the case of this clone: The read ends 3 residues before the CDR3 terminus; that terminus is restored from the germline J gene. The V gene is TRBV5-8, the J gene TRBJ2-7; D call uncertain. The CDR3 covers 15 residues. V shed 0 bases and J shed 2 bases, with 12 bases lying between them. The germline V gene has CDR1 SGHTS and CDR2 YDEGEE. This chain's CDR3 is CASSLAFRPPYEQYF. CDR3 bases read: TGTGCCAGCAGCTTGGCGTTCAGGCCTCCCTACGAG. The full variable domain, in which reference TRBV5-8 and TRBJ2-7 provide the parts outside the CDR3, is EAGVTQSPTHLIKTRGQQATLRCSPISGHTSVYWYQQALGLGLQFLLWYDEGEERNRGNFPPRFSGRQFPNYSSELNVNALELEDSALYLCASSLAFRPPYEQYFGPGTRLTVT.

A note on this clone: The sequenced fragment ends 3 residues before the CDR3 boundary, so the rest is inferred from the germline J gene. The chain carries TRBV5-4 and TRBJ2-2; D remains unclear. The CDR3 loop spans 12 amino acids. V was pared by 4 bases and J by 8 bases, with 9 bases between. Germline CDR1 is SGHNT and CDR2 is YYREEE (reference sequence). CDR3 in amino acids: CASSTTSGELFF. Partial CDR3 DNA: TGTGCCAGCAGCACCACATCAGGGGAG. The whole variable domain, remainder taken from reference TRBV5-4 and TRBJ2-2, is ETGVTQSPTHLIKTRGQQVTLRCSSQSGHNTVSWYQQALGQGPQFIFQYYREEENGRGNFPPRFSGLQFPNYSSELNVNALELDDSALYLCASSTTSGELFFGEGSRLTVL.

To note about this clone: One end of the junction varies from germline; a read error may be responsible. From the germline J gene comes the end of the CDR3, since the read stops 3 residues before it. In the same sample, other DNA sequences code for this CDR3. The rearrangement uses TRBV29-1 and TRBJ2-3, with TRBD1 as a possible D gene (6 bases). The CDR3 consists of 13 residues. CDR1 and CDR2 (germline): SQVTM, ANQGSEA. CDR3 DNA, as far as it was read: TGCAGCGTGCCAGGGGTTGGGGCAGAGACG. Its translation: CSVPGVGAET. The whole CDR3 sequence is CSVPGVGAETQYF.

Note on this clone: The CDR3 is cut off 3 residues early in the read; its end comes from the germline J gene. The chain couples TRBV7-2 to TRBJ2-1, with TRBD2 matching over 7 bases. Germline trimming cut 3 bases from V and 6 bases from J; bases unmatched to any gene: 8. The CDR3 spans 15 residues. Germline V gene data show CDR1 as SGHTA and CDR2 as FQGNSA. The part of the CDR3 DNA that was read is TGTGCCAGCAGCTTTGGTAGCGGGTCTTCCAATGAG. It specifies CASSFGSGSSNE. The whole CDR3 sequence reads CASSFGSGSSNEQFF.

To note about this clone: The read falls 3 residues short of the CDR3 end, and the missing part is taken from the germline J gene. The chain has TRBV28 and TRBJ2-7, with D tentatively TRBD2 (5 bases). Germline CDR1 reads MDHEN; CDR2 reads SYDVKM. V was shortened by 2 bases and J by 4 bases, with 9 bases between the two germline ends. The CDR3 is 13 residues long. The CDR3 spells CASSLEGWYEQYF. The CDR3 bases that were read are TGTGCCAGCAGTTTAGAGGGTTGGTACGAG. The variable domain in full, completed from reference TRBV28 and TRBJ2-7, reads DVKVTQSSRYLVKRTGEKVFLECVQDMDHENMFWYRQDPGLGLRLIYFSYDVKMKEKGDIPEGYSVSREKKERFSLILESASTNQTSMYLCASSLEGWYEQYFGPGTRLTVT.

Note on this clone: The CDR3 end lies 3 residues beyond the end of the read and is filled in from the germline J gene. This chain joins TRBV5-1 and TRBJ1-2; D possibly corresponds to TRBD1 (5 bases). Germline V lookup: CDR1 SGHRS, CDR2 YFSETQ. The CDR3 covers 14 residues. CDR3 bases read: TGCGCCAGCAGCCCCGGGGGGTTAAGAGTTGAC. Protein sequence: CASSPGGLRVD. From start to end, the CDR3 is CASSPGGLRVDYTF.

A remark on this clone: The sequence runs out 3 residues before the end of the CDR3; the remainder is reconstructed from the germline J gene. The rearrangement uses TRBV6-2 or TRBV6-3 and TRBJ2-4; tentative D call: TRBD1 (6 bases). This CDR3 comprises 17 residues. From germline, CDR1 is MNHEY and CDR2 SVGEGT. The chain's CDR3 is CASRPNVQGQTNYGQYF. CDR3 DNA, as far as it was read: TGTGCCAGCAGGCCGAACGTACAGGGACAAACAAACTATGGT.

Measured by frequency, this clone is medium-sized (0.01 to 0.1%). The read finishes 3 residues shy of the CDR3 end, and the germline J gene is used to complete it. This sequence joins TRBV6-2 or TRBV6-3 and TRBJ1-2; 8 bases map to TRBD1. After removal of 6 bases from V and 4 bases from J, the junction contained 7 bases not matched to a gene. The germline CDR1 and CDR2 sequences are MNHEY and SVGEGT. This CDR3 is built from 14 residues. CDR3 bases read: TGTGCCAGCAGACCAGGGGGCTGGGGCTATGGC. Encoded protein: CASRPGGWGYG. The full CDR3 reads CASRPGGWGYGYTF.

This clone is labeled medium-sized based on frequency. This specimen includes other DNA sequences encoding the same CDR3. The CDR3 sequence is CASSKQGGGYTF. The sequenced CDR3 bases are TGTGCCAGTAGTAAACAGGGAGGCGGC. The chain joins TRBV19 to TRBJ1-2; a weak D match, TRBD1 (6 bases). The missing CDR3 end, 3 residues past where the read stops, is filled in from the germline J gene. CDR3 size: 12 residues. CDR1 and CDR2 from the germline V gene are LNHDA and SQIVND (reference sequence).

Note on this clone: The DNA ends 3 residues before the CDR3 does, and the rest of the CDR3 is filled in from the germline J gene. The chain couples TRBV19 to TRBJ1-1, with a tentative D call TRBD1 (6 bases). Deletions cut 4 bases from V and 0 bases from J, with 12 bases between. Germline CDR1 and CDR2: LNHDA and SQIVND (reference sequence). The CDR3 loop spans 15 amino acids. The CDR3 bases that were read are TGTGCCAGTAGTAGGCAGGGGCAGATGAACACTGAA. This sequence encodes CASSRQGQMNTE. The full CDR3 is CASSRQGQMNTEAFF.

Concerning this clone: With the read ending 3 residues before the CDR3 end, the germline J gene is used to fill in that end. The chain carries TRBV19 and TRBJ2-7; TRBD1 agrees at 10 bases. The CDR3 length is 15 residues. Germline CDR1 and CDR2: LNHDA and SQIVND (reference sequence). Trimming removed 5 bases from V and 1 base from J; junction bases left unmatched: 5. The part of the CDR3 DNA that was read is TGTGCCAGTAGTCACAGGACAGGGGGGTCCTACGAG. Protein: CASSHRTGGSYE. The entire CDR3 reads CASSHRTGGSYEQYF.

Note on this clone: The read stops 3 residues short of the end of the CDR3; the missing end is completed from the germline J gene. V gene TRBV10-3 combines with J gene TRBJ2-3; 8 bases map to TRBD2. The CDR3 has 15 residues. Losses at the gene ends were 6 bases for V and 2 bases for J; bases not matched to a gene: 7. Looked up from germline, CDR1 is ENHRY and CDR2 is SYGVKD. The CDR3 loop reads CAIRATGGLTDTQYF. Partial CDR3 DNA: TGTGCCATCAGGGCTACGGGGGGGCTCACAGATACG.

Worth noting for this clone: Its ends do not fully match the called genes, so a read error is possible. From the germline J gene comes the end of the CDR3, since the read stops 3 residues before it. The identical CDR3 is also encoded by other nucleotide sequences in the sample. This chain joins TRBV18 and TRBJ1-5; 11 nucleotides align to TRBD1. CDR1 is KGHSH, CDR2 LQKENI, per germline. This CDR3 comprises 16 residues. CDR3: CASSPPGQGGNQPQHF. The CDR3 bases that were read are TGTGCCAGCTCTCCACCGGGACAGGGGGGCAATCAGCCC.

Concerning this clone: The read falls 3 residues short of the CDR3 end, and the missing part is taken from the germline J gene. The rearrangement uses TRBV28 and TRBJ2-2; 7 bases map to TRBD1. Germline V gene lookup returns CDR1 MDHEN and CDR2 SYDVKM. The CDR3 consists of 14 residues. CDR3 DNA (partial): TGTGCCAGCAGGGCCGGGACAGTTAATGAAAAG. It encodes CASRAGTVNEK. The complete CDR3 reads CASRAGTVNEKLFF.

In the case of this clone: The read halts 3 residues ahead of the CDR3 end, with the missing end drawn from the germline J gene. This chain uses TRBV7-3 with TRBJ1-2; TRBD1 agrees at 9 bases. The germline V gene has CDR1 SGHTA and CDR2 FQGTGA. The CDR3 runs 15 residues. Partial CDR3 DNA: TGTGCCAGCAGTCTAGGACAGGGGAGCACAGATACC. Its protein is CASSLGQGSTDT. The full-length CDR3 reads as CASSLGQGSTDTYTF.

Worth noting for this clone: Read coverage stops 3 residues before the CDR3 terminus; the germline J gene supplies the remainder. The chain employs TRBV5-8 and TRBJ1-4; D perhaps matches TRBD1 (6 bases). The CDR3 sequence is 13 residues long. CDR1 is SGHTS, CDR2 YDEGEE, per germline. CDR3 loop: CASSYEAGDKLFF. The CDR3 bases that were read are TGTGCCAGCAGTTATGAAGCAGGGGATAAA. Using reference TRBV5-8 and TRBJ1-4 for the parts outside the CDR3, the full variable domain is EAGVTQSPTHLIKTRGQQATLRCSPISGHTSVYWYQQALGLGLQFLLWYDEGEERNRGNFPPRFSGRQFPNYSSELNVNALELEDSALYLCASSYEAGDKLFFGSGTQLSVL.

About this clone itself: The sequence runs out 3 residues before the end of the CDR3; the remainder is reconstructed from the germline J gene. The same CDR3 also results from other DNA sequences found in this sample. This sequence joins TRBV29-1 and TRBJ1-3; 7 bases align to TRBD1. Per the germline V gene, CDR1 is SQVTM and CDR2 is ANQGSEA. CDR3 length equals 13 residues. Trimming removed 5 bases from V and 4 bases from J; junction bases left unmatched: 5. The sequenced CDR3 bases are TGCAGCGTTAAGGGGGCGATAGGAAACACC. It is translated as CSVKGAIGNT. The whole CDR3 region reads CSVKGAIGNTIYF.

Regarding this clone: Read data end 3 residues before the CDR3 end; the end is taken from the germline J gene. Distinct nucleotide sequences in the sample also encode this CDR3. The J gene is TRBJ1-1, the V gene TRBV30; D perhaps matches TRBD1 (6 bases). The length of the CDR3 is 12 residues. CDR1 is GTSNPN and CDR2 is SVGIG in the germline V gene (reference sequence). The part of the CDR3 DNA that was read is TGTGCCTGTCAGCGGGGGCGGGAGACC. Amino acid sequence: CACQRGRET. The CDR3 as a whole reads CACQRGRETAFF. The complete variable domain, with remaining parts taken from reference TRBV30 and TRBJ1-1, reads SQTIHQWPATLVQPVGSPLSLECTVEGTSNPNLYWYRQAAGRGLQLLFYSVGIGQISSEVPQNLSASRPQDRQFILSSKKLLLSDSGFYLCACQRGRETAFFGQGTRLTVV.

The CDR3 here is CASSWMTGGLETQYF. The CDR3 DNA, read in part, is TGTGCCAGCAGCTGGATGACAGGGGGGTTGGAGACT. The V and J genes are TRBV5-5 and TRBJ2-4; TRBD1 aligns across 9 bases. The read ends 3 residues shy of where the CDR3 ends; the end is completed using the germline J gene. CDR3 size: 15 residues. The germline gives CDR1 SGHKS, CDR2 YYEKEE (reference sequence).